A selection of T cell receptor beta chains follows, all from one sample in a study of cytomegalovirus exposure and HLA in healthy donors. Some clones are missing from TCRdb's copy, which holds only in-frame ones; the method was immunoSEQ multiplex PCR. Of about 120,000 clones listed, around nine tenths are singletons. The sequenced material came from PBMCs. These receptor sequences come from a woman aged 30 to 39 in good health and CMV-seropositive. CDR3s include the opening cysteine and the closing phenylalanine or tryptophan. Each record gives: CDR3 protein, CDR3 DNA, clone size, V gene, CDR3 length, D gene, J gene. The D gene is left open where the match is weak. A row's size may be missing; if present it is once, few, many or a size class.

CASTRPGTGVYEQYF,TGTGCCAGCACCCGGCCCGGGACAGGGGTATACGAGCAGTACTTC,NA,TRBV7-8,15,TRBD1,TRBJ2-7
CASSDASGAYNEQFF,TGTGCCAGCAGTGATGCTAGCGGGGCCTACAATGAGCAGTTCTTC,NA,TRBV25-1,15,TRBD2,TRBJ2-1
CASSQYLSSGGSYNEQFF,TGTGCCAGCAGCCAGTACCTCTCTAGCGGGGGCTCCTACAATGAGCAGTTCTTC,NA,TRBV4-2,18,TRBD2,TRBJ2-1
CASSLRDRDHYGYTF,TGCGCCAGCAGCCTCAGAGACAGGGACCACTATGGCTACACCTTC,once,TRBV5-1,15,TRBD1,TRBJ1-2
CASSQASAYNEQFF,TGTGCCAGCAGCCAAGCTAGCGCGTACAATGAGCAGTTCTTC,NA,TRBV14,14,NA,TRBJ2-1
CASSTGQGAGNTIYF,TGTGCCAGTAGTACAGGACAGGGGGCTGGAAACACCATATATTTT,NA,TRBV19,15,TRBD1,TRBJ1-3
CASSQDRLHTDTQYF,TGCGCCAGCAGCCAAGATCGACTGCACACAGATACGCAGTATTTT,NA,TRBV4-3,15,NA,TRBJ2-3
CASSFNSGYGYTF,TGTGCCAGCAGCTTTAACTCGGGCTATGGCTACACCTTC,NA,TRBV5-5,13,NA,TRBJ1-2
CAWSARVTDTQYF,TGTGCCTGGAGTGCCCGGGTCACAGATACGCAGTATTTT,NA,TRBV30,13,NA,TRBJ2-3
CAWSVVYEQYF,TGTGCCTGGAGCGTCGTGTACGAGCAGTACTTC,once,TRBV30,11,NA,TRBJ2-7
CASGLVGQGADETQYF,TGTGCTAGTGGTTTGGTGGGACAGGGGGCCGATGAGACCCAGTACTTC,NA,TRBV12-5,16,TRBD1,TRBJ2-5
CASSVGGLDWETQYF,TGTGCCAGCAGCGTTGGGGGACTAGATTGGGAGACCCAGTACTTC,NA,TRBV9,15,TRBD2,TRBJ2-5
CASSFALAPTSGSMNEQFF,TGTGCCAGCAGTTTCGCACTGGCGCCGACTAGCGGGAGTATGAATGAGCAGTTCTTC,NA,TRBV27,19,TRBD2,TRBJ2-1
CASSPDSPSTDTQYF,TGTGCCAGCAGTCCCGACTCACCTAGCACAGATACGCAGTATTTT,NA,TRBV28,15,NA,TRBJ2-3
CASSRNSDRASYGYTF,TGTGCCAGCAGCCGCAACTCGGACAGGGCTAGCTATGGCTACACCTTC,NA,TRBV4-2,16,TRBD1,TRBJ1-2
CASGRSEAFF,TGTGCCAGCGGGAGATCGGAAGCTTTCTTT,NA,TRBV6-5,10,NA,TRBJ1-1
CASSPRASGIYEQYF,TGTGCCAGCAGTCCCCGGGCTAGCGGGATCTACGAGCAGTACTTC,NA,TRBV28,15,TRBD2,TRBJ2-7
CASTRAHEQFF,TGTGCCAGCACCCGAGCCCATGAGCAGTTCTTC,NA,TRBV6-5,11,NA,TRBJ2-1
CASKTGTDISGANVLTF,TGTGCCAGCAAGACCGGGACAGATATCTCTGGGGCCAACGTCCTGACTTTC,NA,TRBV7-9,17,TRBD1,TRBJ2-6
CSASRGPGYTF,TGCAGTGCTAGCAGGGGACCTGGCTACACCTTC,NA,TRBV20-1,11,NA,TRBJ1-2
CASRISPADRSNQPQHF,TGTGCCAGCCGAATAAGCCCGGCGGATAGGAGCAATCAGCCCCAGCATTTT,NA,TRBV28,17,NA,TRBJ1-5
CASSQLNEKLFF,TGTGCCAGTAGTCAACTCAATGAAAAACTGTTTTTT,NA,TRBV19,12,NA,TRBJ1-4
CASSSSASGEGGYTF,TGTGCCAGCAGCTCTTCGGCCTCAGGGGAAGGGGGCTACACCTTC,NA,TRBV7-3,15,NA,TRBJ1-2
CSVEDRGTGAYYEQYF,TGCAGCGTTGAAGATCGAGGGACAGGGGCCTACTACGAGCAGTACTTC,NA,TRBV29-1,16,TRBD1,TRBJ2-7
CASSHPSGRMGGELFF,TGTGCCAGCAGCCACCCCAGCGGGAGAATGGGCGGGGAGCTGTTTTTT,NA,TRBV5-4,16,TRBD2,TRBJ2-2